A single sample is the source of the 12 T cell receptor beta chains below, sequenced in a study of blood T cell repertoires in COVID-19. Assay: immunoSEQ multiplex PCR; the TCRdb copy retains only in-frame clones and omits some. The data hold some 190,000 clones, with less than 90% observed a single time. Material for sequencing was peripheral blood. All receptors come from a human donor in a cohort sampled during active COVID-19.

This clone was recorded only once. The chain uses TRBV30 and TRBJ2-2; D perhaps matches TRBD1 (5 bases). V lost 4 bases to trimming and J lost 0 bases, with 9 bases between them. The CDR3 is made up of 14 amino acids. The germline CDR1 and CDR2 sequences are GTSNPN and SVGIG (reference sequence). In DNA form, the CDR3 reads TGTGCCTGGAATGGGGCACCGAACACCGGGGAGCTGTTTTTT. Translating it yields CAWNGAPNTGELFF.

The chain joins TRBV5-4 to TRBJ1-2; TRBD1 matches at 8 bases. Germline CDR1 SGHNT, CDR2 YYREEE (reference sequence). The CDR3 spans 15 residues. Trimming cost V 4 bases and J 3 bases; bases outside gene matches: 8. For the CDR3, the DNA is TGTGCCAGCAGCACAAATCAGGGGGCAGACTATGGCTACACCTTC. Its translation: CASSTNQGADYGYTF.

CDR3 bases: TGTGCCAGCACCAGAGGACCGACATCGGGAAATGGCTACACCTTC. Protein product: CASTRGPTSGNGYTF. The chain has TRBV9 and TRBJ1-2; no firm D call. V was trimmed by 6 bases and J by 6 bases, leaving 21 bases between them. Germline V gene lookup returns CDR1 SGDLS and CDR2 YYNGEE. The CDR3 has 15 amino acids.

The rearrangement uses TRBV19 and TRBJ1-3; 7 bases agree with TRBD1. The CDR3 totals 15 residues. Germline V CDR1 and CDR2: LNHDA, SQIVND (reference sequence). J was trimmed by 2 bases and V by 6 bases; bases with no gene match: 7. In DNA, the CDR3 is TGTGCCAGTAGCCCTGACAGGGCGACTGGAAACACCATATATTTT. Encoded protein: CASSPDRATGNTIYF.

V is TRBV6-4 and J is TRBJ2-6; D remains ambiguous. The CDR3 has 14 amino acids. Germline V CDR1 and CDR2: MRHNA, SNTAGT. V was trimmed by 2 bases and J by 0 bases, leaving 2 bases between them. This chain's CDR3 is CASSDLSGANVLTF. In DNA, the CDR3 is TGTGCCAGCAGTGACCTCTCTGGGGCCAACGTCCTGACTTTC.

This clone occurred a few times. This sequence joins TRBV30 and TRBJ1-1; D might be TRBD1 (5 bases). The CDR3 covers 14 residues. Trimming removed 3 bases from V and 1 base from J, with 12 bases in between. Germline CDR1 and CDR2: GTSNPN and SVGIG (reference sequence). The CDR3 sequence is CAWRTATRNTEAFF. The CDR3 nucleotides are TGTGCCTGGAGGACAGCGACGCGGAACACTGAAGCTTTCTTT.

The chain links TRBV14 to TRBJ1-6; no clear D. CDR1 is SGHDN, CDR2 FVKESK, per germline. This CDR3 region has 14 residues. The germline V and J ends were trimmed by 4 bases and 10 bases, with 14 bases remaining between them. CDR3 coding DNA: TGTGCCAGCAGCCCCGGGTGGCTTAGGTCACCCCTCCACTTT. Amino acids: CASSPGWLRSPLHF.

The chain has TRBV7-9 and TRBJ1-4; D ambiguous. The CDR3 loop spans 14 amino acids. CDR1 and CDR2 from the germline V gene are SEHNR and FQNEAQ (reference sequence). V dropped 8 bases and J dropped 2 bases, with 12 bases sitting between them. Here the CDR3 reads CASGPRRTNEKLFF. CDR3 nucleotides: TGTGCCAGCGGACCCCGGAGGACTAATGAAAAACTGTTTTTT.

The chain employs TRBV3-1 (or the pseudogene TRBV3-2) and TRBJ1-1; TRBD1 matches at 7 bases. The CDR3 covers 15 residues. Unmatched junction bases numbered 2, after V lost 0 bases and J lost 1 base. Germline CDR1 LGHDT, CDR2 YNNKEL (reference sequence). The CDR3 reads CASSQEGTANTEAFF. The CDR3 nucleotides read TGTGCCAGCAGCCAAGAGGGGACAGCGAACACTGAAGCTTTCTTT.

The chain employs TRBV7-6 and TRBJ2-2; the match to TRBD1 covers 10 bases. The V gene end was trimmed by 7 bases and the J gene end by 6 bases; junction bases not matched to a gene: 11. This CDR3 region has 16 residues. Germline loops: CDR1 SGHVS, CDR2 FNYEAQ. The CDR3 region is CASTISGTGVPGELFF. CDR3 bases: TGTGCCAGCACCATATCCGGGACAGGGGTGCCCGGGGAGCTGTTTTTT.

The genes are TRBV28 and TRBJ2-7, with D possibly TRBD1 on 5 matching bases. From germline, CDR1 is MDHEN and CDR2 SYDVKM. Trimming took off 3 bases at V and 3 bases at J, with 15 bases between the two ends. CDR3 length: 15 residues. Here the CDR3 reads CASSFSDTSFYEQYF. CDR3 nucleotide sequence: TGTGCCAGCAGTTTTTCGGACACTTCTTTCTACGAGCAGTACTTC.

The chain carries TRBV5-4 and TRBJ2-7, with 7 positions matching TRBD1. In germline, CDR1 is SGHNT, CDR2 YYREEE (reference sequence). The CDR3 consists of 14 residues. V lost 3 bases and J lost 3; bases outside the gene matches: 6. The CDR3 DNA reads TGTGCCAGCAGCTATCCCGGGACAGTCTACGAGCAGTACTTC. It codes for CASSYPGTVYEQYF.